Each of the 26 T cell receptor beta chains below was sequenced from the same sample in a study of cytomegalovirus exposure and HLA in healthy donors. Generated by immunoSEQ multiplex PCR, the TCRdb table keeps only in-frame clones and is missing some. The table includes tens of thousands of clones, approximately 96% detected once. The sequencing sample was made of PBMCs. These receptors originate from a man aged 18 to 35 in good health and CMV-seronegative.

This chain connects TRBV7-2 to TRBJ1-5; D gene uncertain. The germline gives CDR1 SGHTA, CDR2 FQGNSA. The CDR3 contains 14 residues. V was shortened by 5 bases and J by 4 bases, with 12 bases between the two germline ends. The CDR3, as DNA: TGTGCCAGCAGCCTAGACCGGGGTAATCAGCCCCAGCATTTT. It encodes CASSLDRGNQPQHF.

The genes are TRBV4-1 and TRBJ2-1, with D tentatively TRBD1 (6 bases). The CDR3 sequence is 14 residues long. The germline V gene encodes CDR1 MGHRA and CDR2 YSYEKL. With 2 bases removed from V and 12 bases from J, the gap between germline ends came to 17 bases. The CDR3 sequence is CASSQSGAAIGQFF. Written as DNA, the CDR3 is TGCGCCAGCAGCCAATCAGGGGCGGCAATCGGGCAGTTCTTC.

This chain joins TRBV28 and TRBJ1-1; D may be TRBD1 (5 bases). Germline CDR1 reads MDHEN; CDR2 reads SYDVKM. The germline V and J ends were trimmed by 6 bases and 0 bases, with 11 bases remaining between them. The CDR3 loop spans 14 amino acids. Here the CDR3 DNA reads TGTGCCAGCAGCCTCCTACAGGTGAACACTGAAGCTTTCTTT. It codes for CASSLLQVNTEAFF.

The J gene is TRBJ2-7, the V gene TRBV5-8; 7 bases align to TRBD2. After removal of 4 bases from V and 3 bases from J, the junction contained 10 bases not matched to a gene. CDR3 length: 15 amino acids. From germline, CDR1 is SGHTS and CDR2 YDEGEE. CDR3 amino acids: CASSRLAGKYYEQYF. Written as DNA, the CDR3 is TGTGCCAGCAGCCGACTAGCCGGAAAGTACTACGAGCAGTACTTC.

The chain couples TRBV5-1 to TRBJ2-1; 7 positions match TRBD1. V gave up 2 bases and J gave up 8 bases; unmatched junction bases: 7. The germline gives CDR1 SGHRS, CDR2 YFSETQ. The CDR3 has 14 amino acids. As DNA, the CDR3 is TGCGCCAGCAGCTTAGGGGACAGCGGCGATGAGCAGTTCTTC. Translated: CASSLGDSGDEQFF.

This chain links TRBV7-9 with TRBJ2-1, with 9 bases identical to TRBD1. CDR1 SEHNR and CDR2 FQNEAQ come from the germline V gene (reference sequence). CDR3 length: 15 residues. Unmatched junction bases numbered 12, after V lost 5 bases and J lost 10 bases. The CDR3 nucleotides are TGTGCCAGCAGCAACCCCGGACAGGGGCTAGGAGAGCAGTTCTTC. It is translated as CASSNPGQGLGEQFF.

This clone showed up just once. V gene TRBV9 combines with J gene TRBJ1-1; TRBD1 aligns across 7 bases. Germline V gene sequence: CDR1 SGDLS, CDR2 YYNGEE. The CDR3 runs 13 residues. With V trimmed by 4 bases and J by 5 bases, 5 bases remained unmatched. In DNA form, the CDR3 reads TGTGCCAGCAGCAAAGACAGGGAAACTGAAGCTTTCTTT. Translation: CASSKDRETEAFF.

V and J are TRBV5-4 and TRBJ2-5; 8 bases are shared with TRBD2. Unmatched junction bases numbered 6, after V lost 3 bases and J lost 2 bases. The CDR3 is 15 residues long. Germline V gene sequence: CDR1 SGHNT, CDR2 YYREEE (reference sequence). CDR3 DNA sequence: TGTGCCAGCAGCTGGGGTAGCGGGACGCAAGAGACCCAGTACTTC. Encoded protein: CASSWGSGTQETQYF.

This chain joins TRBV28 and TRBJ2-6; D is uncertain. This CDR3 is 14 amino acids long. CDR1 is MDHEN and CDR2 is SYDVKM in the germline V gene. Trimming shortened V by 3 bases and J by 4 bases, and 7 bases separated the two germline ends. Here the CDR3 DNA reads TGTGCCAGCAGTTTTCGTTCCGGGGCCAACGTCCTGACTTTC. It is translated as CASSFRSGANVLTF.

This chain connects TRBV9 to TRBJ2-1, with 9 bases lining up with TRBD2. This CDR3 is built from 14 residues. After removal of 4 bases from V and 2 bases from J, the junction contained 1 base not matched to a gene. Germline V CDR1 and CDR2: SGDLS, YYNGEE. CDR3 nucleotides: TGTGCCAGCAGCAAGCGGGAGGCCTACAATGAGCAGTTCTTC. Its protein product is CASSKREAYNEQFF.

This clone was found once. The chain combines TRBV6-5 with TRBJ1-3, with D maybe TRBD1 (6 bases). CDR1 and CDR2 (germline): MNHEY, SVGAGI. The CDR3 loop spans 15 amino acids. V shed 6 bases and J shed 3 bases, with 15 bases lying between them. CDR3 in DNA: TGTGCCAGCAGCCGGTCAGGGGCGGTTGGAAACACCATATATTTT. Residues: CASSRSGAVGNTIYF.

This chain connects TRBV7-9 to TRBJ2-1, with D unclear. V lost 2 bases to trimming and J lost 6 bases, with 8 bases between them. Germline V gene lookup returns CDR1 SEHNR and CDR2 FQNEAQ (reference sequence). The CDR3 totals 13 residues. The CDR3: CASSLTSRNEQFF. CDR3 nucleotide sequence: TGTGCCAGCAGCTTAACGAGCCGCAATGAGCAGTTCTTC.

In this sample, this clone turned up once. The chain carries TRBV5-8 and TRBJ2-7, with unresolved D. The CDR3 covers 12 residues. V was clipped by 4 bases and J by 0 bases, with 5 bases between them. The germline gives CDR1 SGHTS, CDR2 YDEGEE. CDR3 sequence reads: CASSLSSYEQYF. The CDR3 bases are TGTGCCAGCAGCCTAAGCTCCTACGAGCAGTACTTC. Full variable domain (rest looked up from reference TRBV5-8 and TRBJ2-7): EAGVTQSPTHLIKTRGQQATLRCSPISGHTSVYWYQQALGLGLQFLLWYDEGEERNRGNFPPRFSGRQFPNYSSELNVNALELEDSALYLCASSLSSYEQYFGPGTRLTVT.

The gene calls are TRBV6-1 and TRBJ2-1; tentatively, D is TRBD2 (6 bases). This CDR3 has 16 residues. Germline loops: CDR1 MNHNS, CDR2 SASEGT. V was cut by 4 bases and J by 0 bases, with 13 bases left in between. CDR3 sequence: CASSGKRASSYNEQFF. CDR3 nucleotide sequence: TGTGCCAGCAGTGGGAAGCGGGCGAGCTCCTACAATGAGCAGTTCTTC.

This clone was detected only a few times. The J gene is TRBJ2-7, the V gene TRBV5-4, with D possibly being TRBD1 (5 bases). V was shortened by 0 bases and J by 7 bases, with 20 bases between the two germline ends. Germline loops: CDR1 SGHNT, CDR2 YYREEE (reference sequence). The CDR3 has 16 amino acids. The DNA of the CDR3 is TGTGCCAGCAGCTTGGAGTTGTCAGGGTGGGTTAGGGAGCAGTACTTC. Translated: CASSLELSGWVREQYF.

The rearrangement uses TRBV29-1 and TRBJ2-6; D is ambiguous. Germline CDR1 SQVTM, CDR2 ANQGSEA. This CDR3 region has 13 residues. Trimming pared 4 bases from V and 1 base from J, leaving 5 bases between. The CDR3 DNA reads TGCAGCGTTGGCCAGTCTGGGGCCAACGTCCTGACTTTC. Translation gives CSVGQSGANVLTF.

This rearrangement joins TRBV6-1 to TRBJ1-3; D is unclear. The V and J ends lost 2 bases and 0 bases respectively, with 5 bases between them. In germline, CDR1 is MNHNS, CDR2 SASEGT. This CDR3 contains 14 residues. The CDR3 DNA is TGTGCCAGCAGTGAATACACCTCTGGAAACACCATATATTTT. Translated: CASSEYTSGNTIYF.

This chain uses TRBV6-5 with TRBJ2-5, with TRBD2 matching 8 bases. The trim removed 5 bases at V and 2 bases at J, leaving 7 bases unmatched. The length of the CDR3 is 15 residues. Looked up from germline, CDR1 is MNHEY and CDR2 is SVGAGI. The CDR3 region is CASSRTSGRQETQYF. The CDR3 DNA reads TGTGCCAGCAGTCGTACTAGCGGAAGACAAGAGACCCAGTACTTC.

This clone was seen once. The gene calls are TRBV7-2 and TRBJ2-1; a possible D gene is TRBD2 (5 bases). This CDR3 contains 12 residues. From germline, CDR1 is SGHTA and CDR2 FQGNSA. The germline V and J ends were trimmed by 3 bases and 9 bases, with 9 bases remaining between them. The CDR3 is CASSFYSAEQFF. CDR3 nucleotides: TGTGCCAGCAGCTTTTATAGCGCTGAGCAGTTCTTC.

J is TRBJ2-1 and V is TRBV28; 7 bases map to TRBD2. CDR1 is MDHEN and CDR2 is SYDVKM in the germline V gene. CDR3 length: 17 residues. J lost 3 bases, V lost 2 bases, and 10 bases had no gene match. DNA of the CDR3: TGTGCCAGCAGTTTACCTGGGAGGGCCCTGAGCTACAATGAGCAGTTCTTC. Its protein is CASSLPGRALSYNEQFF.

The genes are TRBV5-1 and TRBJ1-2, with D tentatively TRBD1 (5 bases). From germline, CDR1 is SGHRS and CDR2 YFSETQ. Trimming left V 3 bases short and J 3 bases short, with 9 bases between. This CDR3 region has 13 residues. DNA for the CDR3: TGCGCCAGCAGCTCCCAGGGTGACTATGGCTACACCTTC. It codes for CASSSQGDYGYTF.

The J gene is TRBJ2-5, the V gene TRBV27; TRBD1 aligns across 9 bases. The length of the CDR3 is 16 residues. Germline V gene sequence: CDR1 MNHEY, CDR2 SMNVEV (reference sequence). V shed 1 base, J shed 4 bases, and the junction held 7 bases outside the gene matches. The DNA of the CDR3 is TGTGCCAGCAGTTTATTGGGGACAGGGAGTGCAGAGACCCAGTACTTC. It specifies CASSLLGTGSAETQYF.

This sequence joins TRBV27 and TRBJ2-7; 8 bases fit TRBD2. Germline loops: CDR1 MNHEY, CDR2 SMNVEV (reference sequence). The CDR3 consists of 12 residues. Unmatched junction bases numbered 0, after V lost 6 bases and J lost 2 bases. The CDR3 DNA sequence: TGTGCCAGCAGGCGGGGGGCCTACGAGCAGTACTTC. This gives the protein CASRRGAYEQYF.

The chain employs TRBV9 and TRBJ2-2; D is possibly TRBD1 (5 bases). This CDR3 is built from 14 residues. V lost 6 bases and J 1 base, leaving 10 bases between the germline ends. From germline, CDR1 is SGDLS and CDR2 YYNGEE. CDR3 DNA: TGTGCCAGCAACGTCCAGGGGAACACCGGGGAGCTGTTTTTT. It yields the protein CASNVQGNTGELFF.

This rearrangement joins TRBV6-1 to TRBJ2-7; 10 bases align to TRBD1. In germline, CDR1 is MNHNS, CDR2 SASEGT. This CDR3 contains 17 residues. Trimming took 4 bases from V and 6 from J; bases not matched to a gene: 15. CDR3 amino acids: CASSVRDRGILVAEQYF. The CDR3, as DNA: TGTGCCAGCAGTGTCCGGGACAGGGGAATCCTAGTCGCCGAGCAGTACTTC.

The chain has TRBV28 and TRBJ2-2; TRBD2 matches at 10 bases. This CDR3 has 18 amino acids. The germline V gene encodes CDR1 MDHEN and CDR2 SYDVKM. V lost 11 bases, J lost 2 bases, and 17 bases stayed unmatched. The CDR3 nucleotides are TGTGCCGGCCGGTCTCCTAGCGGGAGTCTATCAAACACCGGGGAGCTGTTTTTT. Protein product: CAGRSPSGSLSNTGELFF.